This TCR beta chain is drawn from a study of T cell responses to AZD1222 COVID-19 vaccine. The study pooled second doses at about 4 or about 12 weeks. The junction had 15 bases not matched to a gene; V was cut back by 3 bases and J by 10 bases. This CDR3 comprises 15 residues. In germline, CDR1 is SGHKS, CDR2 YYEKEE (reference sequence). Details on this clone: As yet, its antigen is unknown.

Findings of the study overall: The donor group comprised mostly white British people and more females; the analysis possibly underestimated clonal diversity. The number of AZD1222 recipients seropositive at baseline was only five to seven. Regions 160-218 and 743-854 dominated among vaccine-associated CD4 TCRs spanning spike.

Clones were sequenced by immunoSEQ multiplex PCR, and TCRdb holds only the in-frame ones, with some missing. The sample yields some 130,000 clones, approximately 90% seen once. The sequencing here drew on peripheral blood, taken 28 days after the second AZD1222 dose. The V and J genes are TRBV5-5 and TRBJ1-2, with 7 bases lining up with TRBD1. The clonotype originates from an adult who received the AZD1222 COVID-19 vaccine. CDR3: CASSSDSGQSGDYTF. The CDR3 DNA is TGTGCCAGCAGCTCTGACTCGGGACAGTCGGGTGACTACACCTTC.